Below, one T cell receptor (beta chain) is given with its context. Its target is unknown. Germline trimming cut 3 bases from V and 4 bases from J; bases unmatched to any gene: 11. Germline CDR1 reads KGHSH; CDR2 reads LQKENI. The CDR3 extends over 16 amino acids. This entry comes from a study of cytomegalovirus exposure and HLA in healthy donors. Study-level results: The sole available immune exposure information was CMV serostatus. Most TCR sequences showed up rarely, but some public TCRs showed up in many donors.

With 60 Vbeta and 13 Jbeta primers, the PCR was carried out. Libraries were prepared by immunoSEQ multiplex PCR; TCRdb keeps only in-frame clonotypes and omits some of them. The sample lists roughly 180,000 clones, roughly 9.5% occurring once. Material: PBMCs. The chain uses TRBV18 and TRBJ1-1; 7 bases line up with TRBD1. This clonotype originated in a woman aged 25 to 39 in good health and CMV-seropositive. The CDR3 here is CASSPAPPTGTTEAFF. CDR3 nucleotides: TGTGCCAGCTCACCGGCCCCTCCGACAGGGACCACTGAAGCTTTCTTT.